One and the same sample provided the 13 T cell receptor beta chains below, sequenced in a study of human thymus T cells. TCRdb's copy holds only in-frame clones and misses some; the assay was immunoSEQ multiplex PCR. Of 45,000 to 50,000 clones in the sample, over 90% were seen once. The source material was blood. The receptors shown here come from a girl less than two years old with a congenital heart defect but otherwise immunologically healthy.

The chain employs TRBV10-3 and TRBJ2-1, with 8 bases identical to TRBD2. The CDR3 loop spans 14 amino acids. Germline V gene sequence: CDR1 ENHRY, CDR2 SYGVKD. V shed 6 bases and J 9 bases; nucleotides not matched to a gene: 10. The CDR3 spells CAISRERERIEQFF. The DNA of the CDR3 is TGTGCCATCAGCCGGGAGCGGGAGCGGATTGAGCAGTTCTTC.

The sample holds one count of this clone. The gene calls are TRBV18 and TRBJ1-1, with TRBD1 as a possible D gene (5 bases). The V end was cut by 8 bases, the J end by 0 bases, with 10 bases between. This CDR3 has 13 amino acids. Per the germline V gene, CDR1 is KGHSH and CDR2 is LQKENI. The CDR3 DNA follows: TGTGCCAGCCGCGGACACCTGAACACTGAAGCTTTCTTT. Translated: CASRGHLNTEAFF.

The rearrangement uses TRBV6-6 and TRBJ2-1; tentative D call: TRBD2 (6 bases). The V end was cut by 6 bases, the J end by 4 bases, with 16 bases between. Germline V gene sequence: CDR1 MNHNY, CDR2 SVGAGI (reference sequence). CDR3 length: 15 residues. Written as DNA, the CDR3 is TGTGCCAGCAGCCCCAGCGGGCCCACTTACAATGAGCAGTTCTTC. Translating it yields CASSPSGPTYNEQFF.

CDR3 region: CASSSRVSGTDTQYF. CDR3 in DNA: TGTGCCAGCAGCTCCAGGGTTTCAGGTACAGATACGCAGTATTTT. The chain joins TRBV5-6 to TRBJ2-3; maybe TRBD1 (5 bases). The CDR3 loop spans 15 amino acids. Trimming took off 3 bases at V and 3 bases at J, with 14 bases between the two ends. Germline CDR1 and CDR2: SGHDT and YYEEEE.

V and J are TRBV7-2 and TRBJ2-1, with a weak D call TRBD1 (6 bases). The CDR3 has 18 amino acids. Germline values: CDR1 SGHTA, CDR2 FQGNSA. V shed 0 bases and J shed 3 bases, with 18 bases lying between them. As DNA, the CDR3 is TGTGCCAGCAGCTTAGCGGGGACACTAGTTAGGGGCTACAATGAGCAGTTCTTC. It yields the protein CASSLAGTLVRGYNEQFF.

CDR3: CASSPGTNNEKLFF. As DNA, the CDR3 is TGTGCCAGCAGTCCCGGGACAAATAATGAAAAACTGTTTTTT. The V and J genes are TRBV6-5 and TRBJ1-4; TRBD1 is a possible D gene (6 bases). CDR3 length equals 14 residues. V dropped 5 bases and J dropped 4 bases, with 11 bases sitting between them. Germline CDR1 is MNHEY and CDR2 is SVGAGI.

The chain recombines TRBV10-2 with TRBJ2-7; 10 nucleotides match TRBD1. Germline loops: CDR1 WSHSY, CDR2 SAAADI. CDR3 length equals 14 residues. The V gene end was trimmed by 6 bases and the J gene end by 6 bases; junction bases not matched to a gene: 8. The CDR3 loop reads CASSPTRDRGEQYF. CDR3 DNA: TGCGCCAGCAGCCCAACGCGGGACAGGGGCGAGCAGTACTTC.

The chain recombines TRBV5-1 with TRBJ2-1, with 7 bases identical to TRBD2. The CDR3 has 13 amino acids. Germline V lookup: CDR1 SGHRS, CDR2 YFSETQ. V dropped 4 bases and J dropped 6; count of bases not matched to a gene: 4. CDR3 DNA sequence: TGCGCCAGCAGCCAGTCTAGCGGCAATGAGCAGTTCTTC. Protein product: CASSQSSGNEQFF.

The genes are TRBV6-1 and TRBJ2-6, with D maybe TRBD1 (6 bases). The V gene's germline CDR1 is MNHNS and CDR2 SASEGT. The CDR3 spans 15 residues. V lost 4 bases and J lost 2, with 9 bases in between. The CDR3 bases are TGTGCCAGCAGTGGGACAGCCACTGGGGCCAACGTCCTGACTTTC. Amino acids: CASSGTATGANVLTF.

This chain joins TRBV10-3 and TRBJ1-2; D gene uncertain. V shed 2 bases and J shed 4 bases, with 5 bases lying between them. CDR3 length: 12 amino acids. The V gene's germline CDR1 is ENHRY and CDR2 SYGVKD. The CDR3 nucleotides read TGTGCCATCAGTGAGGACATCTATGGCTACACCTTC. This sequence encodes CAISEDIYGYTF.

CDR3: CASSVGLRAYNEQFF. In DNA, the CDR3 is TGTGCCAGCAGCGTAGGGCTGCGAGCCTACAATGAGCAGTTCTTC. The rearrangement uses TRBV9 and TRBJ2-1; D is unresolved. The germline gives CDR1 SGDLS, CDR2 YYNGEE. CDR3 length equals 15 residues. Trimming removed 0 bases from V and 2 bases from J, with 9 bases in between.

The V call is TRBV11-2, the J call TRBJ1-4, with a possible D match to TRBD1 (5 bases). The CDR3 runs 14 residues. Trimming shortened V by 3 bases and J by 8 bases, and 13 bases separated the two germline ends. Germline V gene lookup returns CDR1 SGHAT and CDR2 FQNNGV. The CDR3 reads CASSLGVGSEKLFF. CDR3 DNA: TGTGCCAGCAGCTTGGGGGTTGGTAGCGAAAAACTGTTTTTT.

The rearrangement links TRBV27 to TRBJ2-3; D is ambiguous. CDR1 is MNHEY and CDR2 is SMNVEV in the germline V gene (reference sequence). The V end was cut by 1 base, the J end by 2 bases, with 7 bases between. This CDR3 spans 14 amino acids. DNA of the CDR3: TGTGCCAGCAGTTTATGGCGGAACACAGATACGCAGTATTTT. Translating it yields CASSLWRNTDTQYF.